This paragraph reports one T cell receptor beta chain. Antigen: not known. Presence of unique molecular identifiers characterized the TCR beta cDNA libraries. From the PCR reads, TCRdb called clonotypes with MiXCR, one entry per CDR3 protein. The sample has more than 500,000 distinct CDR3 sequences; approximately 31% are singletons. The data derive from a study of post-analysis software for immune sequencing data. Study-wide findings and caveats: TRBV5-6, TRBV5-1 and TRBV20-1 were among four or five TRBV segments more frequent in patients than controls.

The CDR3 spans 14 residues. Germline V lookup: CDR1 MGHRA, CDR2 YSYEKL. V dropped 0 bases and J dropped 5 bases, with 10 bases sitting between them. Sequenced material: blood. The chain combines TRBV4-1 with TRBJ2-5; tentatively, D is TRBD1 (6 bases). The sequence was collected from a girl aged 2-17 years with multiple sclerosis. The CDR3 spells CASSQEAGVETQYF. The CDR3 DNA follows: TGCGCCAGCAGCCAAGAGGCAGGGGTGGAGACCCAGTACTTC.